Listed below are T cell receptor beta chains from one sample, sequenced in a study of beta chain features in type 1 diabetes. The data were produced by immunoSEQ multiplex PCR, yet TCRdb's version contains in-frame clones alone and is incomplete. There are 400,000 or so clones in the sample; over 8.5% occur only once, and about 0.63% lies in the top ten. The sequenced material came from central memory CD4+ T cells from blood. Source of these receptors: a young man with type 1 diabetes. Each CDR3 is given without its conserved first and last residue.

cdr3_length j_call v_call cdr3_aa
12 TRBJ2-7 TRBV15 ATRGLADSYEQY
14 TRBJ2-1 TRBV2 ASSPPPGTVYNEQF
12 TRBJ1-4 TRBV27 ASSETVSHEKLF
13 TRBJ2-7 TRBV27 ASSFSGGPGGEQY
14 TRBJ2-2 TRBV5-1 ASSLTLAVGVGELF
12 TRBJ1-2 TRBV6-6 ASSYSNRDSGYT
13 TRBJ2-1 TRBV5-1 ASSLEGDSYNEQF
14 TRBJ2-7 TRBV10-3 ASSTAERGEWYEQY
12 TRBJ1-2 TRBV21-1 ASTPTGLNYGYT
9 TRBJ2-3 TRBV7-9 ASSQQDTQY
13 TRBJ1-1 TRBV7-2 ASSSTVRADTEAF
12 TRBJ2-2 TRBV7-8 ASSPLANTGELF
12 TRBJ2-1 TRBV2 ASSYFSRGNEQF
13 TRBJ2-5 TRBV5-4 ASSRDRGAQETQY
11 TRBJ1-5 TRBV10-2 ASSDYMDQPQH
11 TRBJ2-3 TRBV6-5 ASSLTYTDTQY
14 TRBJ2-1 TRBV7-6 ASSLNPFSSYNEQF
10 TRBJ2-5 TRBV27 ASRGSMETQY
13 TRBJ2-7 TRBV9 ASSVGASGTYEQY
13 TRBJ2-2 TRBV30 AWSLATGASGELF
12 TRBJ2-2 TRBV7-2 ASSGTGGSGELF
14 TRBJ1-4 TRBV27 ASSVGTGVTNEKLF
10 TRBJ2-3 TRBV27 ASSFRGDTQY
12 TRBJ2-7 TRBV2 ASSDRQGAGEQY
11 TRBJ2-3 TRBV27 ASRKQGSDTQY
10 TRBJ1-1 TRBV28 ASSLRTGRAF
14 TRBJ2-7 TRBV6-6 ASSISTSGSSYEQY
17 TRBJ2-7 TRBV7-9 ASSLNAGLAGARSYEQY
12 TRBJ1-2 TRBV28 ASSSGARRYGYT
11 TRBJ2-7 TRBV6-1 ASKPGGLDEQY
12 TRBJ2-7 TRBV7-2 ATTGQGSSYEQY
11 TRBJ2-7 TRBV11-2 ASAYSGSYEQY
13 TRBJ1-1 TRBV5-5 ASSLGLGQNTEAF
10 TRBJ2-7 TRBV15 ATRRDFHEQY
12 TRBJ2-3 TRBV6-5 ASIPSLGADTQY
11 TRBJ1-1 TRBV4-1 ASSPGLQGRAF
12 TRBJ1-5 TRBV27 ASSLWASDQPQH
12 TRBJ1-4 TRBV28 ASSFSRLAEKLF
13 TRBJ1-2 TRBV4-3 ASSQDYVGSYGYT
14 TRBJ2-1 TRBV7-7 ASSHEGTSAYNEQF
13 TRBJ2-1 TRBV4-3 ASSQETSWENEQF
12 TRBJ2-1 TRBV5-8 ASSTRRGSNEQF
12 TRBJ2-5 TRBV6-6 ASSSFQYFETQY
13 TRBJ2-1 TRBV18 ASSQASGRNNEQF
13 TRBJ2-2 TRBV4-2 ASSRGQGDTGELF
12 TRBJ1-5 TRBV30 AWSVGQLNQPQH
11 TRBJ1-2 TRBV27 ASRVDRGYGYT
11 TRBJ1-5 TRBV14 ASKEQADQPQH
13 TRBJ2-5 TRBV5-1 ASSWLTGVQETQY
13 TRBJ2-6 TRBV5-4 ASSKPGQGANVLT
14 TRBJ2-3 TRBV10-3 AIRRTSGGSTDTQY
16 TRBJ1-1 TRBV5-6 ASSLTSGTGFMNTEAF
12 TRBJ1-2 TRBV5-1 ASSLDVQIYGYT
13 TRBJ2-3 TRBV6-5 ASSYSAGGADTQY
12 TRBJ1-1 TRBV7-9 ASSPGQFRTEAF
10 TRBJ1-1 TRBV28 ASSFGAAGAF
10 TRBJ2-5 TRBV6-5 ASGLAGETQY
12 TRBJ1-2 TRBV4-3 ASSQVQGLGGYT
13 TRBJ2-7 TRBV27 ASSLTRTTSYEQY